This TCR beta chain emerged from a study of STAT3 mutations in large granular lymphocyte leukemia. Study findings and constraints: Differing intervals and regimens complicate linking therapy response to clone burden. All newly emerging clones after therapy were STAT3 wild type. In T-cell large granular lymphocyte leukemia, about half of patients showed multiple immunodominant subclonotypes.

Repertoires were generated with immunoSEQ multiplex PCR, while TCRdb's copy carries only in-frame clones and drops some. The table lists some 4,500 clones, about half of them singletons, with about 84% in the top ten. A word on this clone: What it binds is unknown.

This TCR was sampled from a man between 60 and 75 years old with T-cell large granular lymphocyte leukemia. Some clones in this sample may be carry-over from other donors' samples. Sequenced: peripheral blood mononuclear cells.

CDR3 protein: CASSRTGHGPGEQYF. DNA of the CDR3: TGTGCCAGCAGCCGAACTGGACATGGGCCCGGCGAGCAGTACTTC. The J gene is TRBJ2-7, the V gene TRBV7-9, with D possibly TRBD1 on 5 matching bases. The germline gives CDR1 SEHNR, CDR2 FQNEAQ (reference sequence). V lost 5 bases to trimming and J lost 6 bases, with 20 bases between them. The CDR3 has 15 amino acids.